This TCR beta chain came from a study of technical replicates of blood from several donors. Profiled with immunoSEQ multiplex PCR; TCRdb holds only in-frame clones, not every one. The sample has 80,000 to 95,000 clones, approximately 95% seen once. This CDR3 has 14 amino acids. From germline, CDR1 is LNHDA and CDR2 SQIVND (reference sequence). V was pared by 8 bases and J by 8 bases, with 19 bases between. The sample consisted of T cells isolated from PBMCs. The V call is TRBV19, the J call TRBJ2-1; D might be TRBD2 (6 bases). The TCR originated in a human donor in good health. The CDR3 DNA reads as TGTGCCAGTGGGAGAGGGAGGCTGCATGATGAGCAGTTCTTC. This codes for CASGRGRLHDEQFF.